This TCR beta chain originates from a study of blood T cell repertoires in COVID-19. Study overall: Samples taken during acute and convalescent COVID-19 were collected in the United States, Italy and Spain.

All recovered Cohort 3 donors got two negative PCRs, got clearance, or saw symptom resolution. In the original analysis: Amplifying reference gene primers gave estimates of nucleated cell counts. Data came from immunoSEQ multiplex PCR; TCRdb stores just in-frame clones and leaves some out. D and trimming were read from the DNA, whereas the V and J calls and clone size are those reported in that table. The sample has some 240,000 clones, 80% to 85% seen once. Trimming took 1 base from V and 2 from J; bases not matched to a gene: 14. Germline lookup yields CDR1 MNHEY and CDR2 SMNVEV (reference sequence). The CDR3 is 21 residues long.

This receptor was taken from a man aged 45 to 65 who had recovered from COVID-19. The sample consisted of PBMCs or T cells enriched from blood (not recorded which). The chain is built from TRBV27 and TRBJ2-7, with TRBD2 matching over 16 bases. CDR3 sequence (DNA): TGTGCCAGCAGTTTATATACGCCCGGGACTAGCGGGAGGGCCAAAACCTACGAGCAGTACTTC. It is translated as CASSLYTPGTSGRAKTYEQYF.